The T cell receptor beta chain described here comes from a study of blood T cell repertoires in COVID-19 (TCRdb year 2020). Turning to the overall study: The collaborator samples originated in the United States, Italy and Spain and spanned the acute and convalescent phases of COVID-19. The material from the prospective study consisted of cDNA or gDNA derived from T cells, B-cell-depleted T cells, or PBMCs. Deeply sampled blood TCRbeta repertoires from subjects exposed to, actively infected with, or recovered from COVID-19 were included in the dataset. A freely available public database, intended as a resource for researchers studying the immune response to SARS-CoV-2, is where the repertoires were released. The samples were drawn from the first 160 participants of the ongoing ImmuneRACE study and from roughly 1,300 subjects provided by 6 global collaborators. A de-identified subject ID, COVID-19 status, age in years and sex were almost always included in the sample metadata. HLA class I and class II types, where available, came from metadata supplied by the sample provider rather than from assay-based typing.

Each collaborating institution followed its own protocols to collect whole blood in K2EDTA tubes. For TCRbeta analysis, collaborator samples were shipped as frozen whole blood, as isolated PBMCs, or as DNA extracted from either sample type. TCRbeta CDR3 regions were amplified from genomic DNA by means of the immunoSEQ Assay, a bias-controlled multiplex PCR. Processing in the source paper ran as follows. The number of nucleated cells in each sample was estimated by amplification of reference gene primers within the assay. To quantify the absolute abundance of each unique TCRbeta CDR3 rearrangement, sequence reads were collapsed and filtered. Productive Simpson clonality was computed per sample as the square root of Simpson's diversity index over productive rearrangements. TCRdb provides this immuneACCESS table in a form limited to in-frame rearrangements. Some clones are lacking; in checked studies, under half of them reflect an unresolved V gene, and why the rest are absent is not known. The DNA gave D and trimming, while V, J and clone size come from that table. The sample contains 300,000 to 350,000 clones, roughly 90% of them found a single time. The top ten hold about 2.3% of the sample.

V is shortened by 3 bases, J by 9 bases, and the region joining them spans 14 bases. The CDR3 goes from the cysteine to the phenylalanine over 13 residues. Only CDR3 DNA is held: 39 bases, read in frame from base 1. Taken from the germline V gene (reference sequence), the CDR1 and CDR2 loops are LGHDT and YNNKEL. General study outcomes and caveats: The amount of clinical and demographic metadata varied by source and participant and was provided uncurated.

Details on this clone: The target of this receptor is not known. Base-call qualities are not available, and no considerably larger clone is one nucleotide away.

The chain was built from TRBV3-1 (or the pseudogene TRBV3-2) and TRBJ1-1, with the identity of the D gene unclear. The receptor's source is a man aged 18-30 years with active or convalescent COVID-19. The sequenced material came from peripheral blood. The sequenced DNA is TGTGCCAGCAGCCAGAGTTCTGTGTTTCAAGCTTTCTTT. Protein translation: CASSQSSVFQAFF.